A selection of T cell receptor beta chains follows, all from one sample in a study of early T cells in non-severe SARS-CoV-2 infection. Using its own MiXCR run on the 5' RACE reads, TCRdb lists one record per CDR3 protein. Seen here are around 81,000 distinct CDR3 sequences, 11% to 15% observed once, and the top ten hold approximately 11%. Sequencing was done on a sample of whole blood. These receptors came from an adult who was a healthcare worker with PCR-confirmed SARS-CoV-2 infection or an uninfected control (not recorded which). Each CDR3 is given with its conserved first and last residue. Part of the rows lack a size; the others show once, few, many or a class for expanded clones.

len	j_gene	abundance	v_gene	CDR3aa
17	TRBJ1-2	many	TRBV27	CASSLRRTLAGTTGYTF
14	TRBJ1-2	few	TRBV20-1	CSARADGRVYGYTF
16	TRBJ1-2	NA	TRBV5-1	CASSRNPGQAYYGYTF
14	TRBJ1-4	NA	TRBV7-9	CASSPLTGDEKLFF
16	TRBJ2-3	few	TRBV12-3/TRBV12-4	CASSFFPGGQTDTQYF
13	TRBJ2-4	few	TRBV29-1	CSVELTRGGIQYF
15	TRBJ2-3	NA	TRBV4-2	CASSQGTGDTDTQYF
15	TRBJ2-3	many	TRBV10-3	CAISVVRALGDTQYF
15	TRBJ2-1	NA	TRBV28	CASSEQGSSYNEQFF
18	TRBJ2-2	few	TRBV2	CASSESGDTLARTGELFF
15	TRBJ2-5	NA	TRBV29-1	CSVTLSSGVRETQYF
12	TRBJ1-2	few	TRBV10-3	CAISGGDYGYTF
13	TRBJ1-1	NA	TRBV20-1	CSANRGMNTEAFF
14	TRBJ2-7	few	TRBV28	CASSALSGTPEQYF
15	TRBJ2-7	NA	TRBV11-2	CASSYTGTPLYEQYF
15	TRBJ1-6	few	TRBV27	CASSLYGTTDSPLHF
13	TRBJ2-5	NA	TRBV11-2	CASSLRGRETQYF
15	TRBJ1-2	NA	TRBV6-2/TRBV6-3	CASSQSGTGRPGYTF
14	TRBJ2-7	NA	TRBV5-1	CASSTRTGFDEQYF
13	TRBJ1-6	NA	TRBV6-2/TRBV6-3	CASTGGHGSPLHF
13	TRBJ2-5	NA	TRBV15	CATSMGPRETQYF
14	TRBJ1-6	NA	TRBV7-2	CASSPLQSNSPLHF
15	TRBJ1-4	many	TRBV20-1	CSASTSHTTNEKLFF
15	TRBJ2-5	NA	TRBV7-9	CASSFGGGRSETQYF
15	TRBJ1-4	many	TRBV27	CASSFRLATNEKLFF
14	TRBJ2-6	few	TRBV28	CASSSGAGANVLTF
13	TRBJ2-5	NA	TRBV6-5	CASSYGGPETQYF
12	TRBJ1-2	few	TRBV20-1	CSAGEARDGYTF
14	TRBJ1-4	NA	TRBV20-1	CSARRGHGNEKLFF
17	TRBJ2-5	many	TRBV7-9	CASSFEDPGLSRGTQYF
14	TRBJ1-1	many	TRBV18	CASSPRQEFTEAFF
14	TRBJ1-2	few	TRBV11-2	CASSLGGARYGYTF
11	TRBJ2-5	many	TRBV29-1	CSVVLGETQYF
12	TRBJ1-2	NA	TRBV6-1	CASSEVIYGYTF
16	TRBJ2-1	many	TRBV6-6	CASKPPGGPSYNEQFF
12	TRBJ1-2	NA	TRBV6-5	CASSNPQGGYTF
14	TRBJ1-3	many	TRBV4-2	CASSQASSGNTIYF
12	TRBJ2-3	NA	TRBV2	CASSGGADTQYF
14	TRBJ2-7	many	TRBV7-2	CASSRADTSGEQYF
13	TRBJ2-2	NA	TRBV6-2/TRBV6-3	CASSYRENGELFF
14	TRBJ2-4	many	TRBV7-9	CASSFSTVGNIQYF
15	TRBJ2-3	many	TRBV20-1	CSAAHTGGIADTQYF
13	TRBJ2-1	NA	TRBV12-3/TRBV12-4	CASSLTETNEQFF
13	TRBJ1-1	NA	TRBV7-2	CASSFPRPSEAFF
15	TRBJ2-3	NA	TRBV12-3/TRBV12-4	CASSLTGADTDTQYF
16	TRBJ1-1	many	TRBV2	CASSEASPGGSTEAFF
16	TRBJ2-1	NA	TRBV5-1	CASSLGHLNSNNEQFF
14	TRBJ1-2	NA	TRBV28	CASRRGSYNYGYTF
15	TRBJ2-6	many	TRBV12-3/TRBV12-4	CASTLGGWGANVLTF
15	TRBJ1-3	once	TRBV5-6	CASSRDRGSGNTIYF
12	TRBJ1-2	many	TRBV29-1	CSVSGTGDGYTF
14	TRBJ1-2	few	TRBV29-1	CSVAGTGISYGYTF
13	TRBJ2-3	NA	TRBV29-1	CSVVIGIADTQYF
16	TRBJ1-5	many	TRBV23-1	CASSRWDPPGNQPQHF
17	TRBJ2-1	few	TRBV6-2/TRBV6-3	CASSYSSGTSDYDEQFF
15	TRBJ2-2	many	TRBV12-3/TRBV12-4	CASSSARGYTGELFF
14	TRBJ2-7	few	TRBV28	CASRPGGRPYEQYF
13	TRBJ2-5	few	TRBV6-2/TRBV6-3	CASSYWAGETQYF
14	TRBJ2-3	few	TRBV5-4	CASTPEAITDTQYF